A single sample is the source of the 10 T cell receptor beta chains below, sequenced in a study of identical twins. TCRdb re-called the 5' RACE reads through MiXCR, storing one row per CDR3 protein. The table has hundreds of thousands of distinct CDR3 sequences, about 20% seen once; the top ten hold approximately 4.5%. The sample was also reused in another study, on T cells expressing NK-cell markers.

Sequencing input: PBMCs. The receptors derive from a woman younger than 30 in good health.

The chain has TRBV2 and TRBJ2-2; D uncertain. This CDR3 has 15 residues. V was pared by 7 bases and J by 0 bases, with 12 bases between. In germline, CDR1 is SNHLY, CDR2 FYNNEI. The CDR3 DNA sequence: TGTGCCAGCACCTCTCCCACTTCGAACACCGGGGAGCTGTTTTTT. Its translation: CASTSPTSNTGELFF.

The chain has TRBV6-1 and TRBJ1-6; TRBD1 matches at 10 bases. In germline, CDR1 is MNHNS, CDR2 SASEGT. With V trimmed by 6 bases and J by 10 bases, 9 bases remained unmatched. The CDR3 covers 15 residues. The CDR3 is CASSREGTGASPLHF. CDR3 nucleotides: TGTGCCAGCAGCCGAGAAGGGACAGGGGCATCACCCCTCCACTTT.

There are many counts of this clonotype. This chain connects TRBV20-1 to TRBJ2-1, with 8 bases that match TRBD1. The junction had 13 bases not matched to a gene; V was cut back by 5 bases and J by 7 bases. This CDR3 has 15 residues. The V gene's germline CDR1 is DFQATT and CDR2 SNEGSKA (reference sequence). CDR3 loop: CSAGLRQGAQNEQFF. DNA for the CDR3: TGCAGTGCTGGCCTACGGCAGGGGGCGCAGAATGAGCAGTTCTTC.

The chain combines TRBV20-1 with TRBJ2-3; D call uncertain. Deletions cut 5 bases from V and 2 bases from J, with 5 bases between. The CDR3 has 11 residues. Germline values: CDR1 DFQATT, CDR2 SNEGSKA (reference sequence). The CDR3 here is CSASYTDTQYF. Written as DNA, the CDR3 is TGCAGTGCTTCTTACACAGATACGCAGTATTTT.

V usage is TRBV7-2 and J usage is TRBJ2-1, with 7 nucleotides matching TRBD2. The ends lost 3 bases at V and 9 bases at J; junction bases unmatched: 14. The length of the CDR3 is 16 residues. The V gene's germline CDR1 is SGHTA and CDR2 FQGNSA. This CDR3 is CASSFQTGGPVGEQFF. The CDR3 DNA reads as TGTGCCAGCAGCTTCCAGACGGGAGGCCCGGTGGGTGAGCAGTTCTTC.

This clonotype was found a few times. The chain links TRBV20-1 to TRBJ2-3; TRBD2 matches at 9 bases. This CDR3 spans 14 amino acids. With 6 bases clipped from V and 3 bases from J, the junction kept 7 bases outside the gene matches. The germline CDR1 and CDR2 sequences are DFQATT and SNEGSKA (reference sequence). The DNA for the CDR3 is TGCAGTGCCCCGGCTAGCGGGGTTACAGATACGCAGTATTTT. This encodes CSAPASGVTDTQYF.

This chain's CDR3 is CASSSPGRSHNEQFF. The CDR3 DNA follows: TGTGCCAGCAGTTCCCCCGGGAGGAGCCACAATGAGCAGTTCTTC. The rearrangement uses TRBV6-2 or TRBV6-3 and TRBJ2-1; TRBD2 matches at 7 bases. The CDR3 runs to 15 residues. Germline loops: CDR1 MNHEY, CDR2 SVGEGT. Trimming removed 4 bases from V and 5 bases from J; junction bases left unmatched: 8.

The genes are TRBV30 and TRBJ2-1, with D perhaps TRBD2 (7 bases). V lost 3 bases to trimming and J lost 9 bases, with 15 bases between them. CDR1 is GTSNPN, CDR2 SVGIG, per germline (reference sequence). The CDR3 length is 13 residues. CDR3 sequence reads: CAWRRWGGTEQFF. In DNA, the CDR3 is TGTGCCTGGAGAAGGTGGGGGGGCACTGAGCAGTTCTTC.

This clonotype was observed many times. This chain links TRBV3-1 with TRBJ2-7, with D possibly being TRBD1 (5 bases). V lost 0 bases, J lost 5 bases, and 11 bases lay in between. CDR1 is LGHDT, CDR2 YNNKEL, per germline (reference sequence). This CDR3 spans 14 amino acids. This chain's CDR3 is CASSQEGAYHEQYF. In DNA, the CDR3 is TGTGCCAGCAGCCAAGAAGGGGCGTACCACGAGCAGTACTTC.

In this sample, this clonotype turned up a few times. The gene calls are TRBV7-2 and TRBJ2-1, with a possible D match to TRBD2 (5 bases). The CDR3 runs to 14 residues. Germline V lookup: CDR1 SGHTA, CDR2 FQGNSA. Trimming left V 1 base short and J 5 bases short, with 9 bases between. The DNA for the CDR3 is TGTGCCAGCAGCTTAGTCGTCGGGAACAATGAGCAGTTCTTC. This sequence encodes CASSLVVGNNEQFF. Looking up the rest from reference TRBV7-2 and TRBJ2-1 gives the full variable domain: GAGVSQSPSNKVTEKGKDVELRCDPISGHTALYWYRQSLGQGLEFLIYFQGNSAPDKSGLPSDRFSAERTGGSVSTLTIQRTQQEDSAVYLCASSLVVGNNEQFFGPGTRLTVL.